The rows below give T cell receptor beta chains drawn from one sample of a study of cytotoxic CD8 clonotypes in ibrutinib-treated CLL. Sequenced by immunoSEQ multiplex PCR; TCRdb stores in-frame clones only, minus some. Among roughly 70,000 clones listed, 75% to 85% were seen once. Sequencing was performed on PBMCs, taken at disease progression, from a patient treated with ibrutinib. The receptors were sampled from a human donor with chronic lymphocytic leukemia. The CDR3 runs from the conserved cysteine through the conserved F or W. The D gene is left open where the match is weak. Some rows mark clone size as missing; the rest say once, few, many or name a class of expanded clone.

>TRBJ1-2|.|TRBD1|TRBV6-5
TGTGCCAGCAGTTACTCCCCCGGACAGGGCTGGGGCTACACCTTC
CASSYSPGQGWGYTF
>TRBJ2-1|.|.|TRBV9
TGTGCCAGCAGCGTAGCCGCGGCCTACAATGAGCAGTTCTTC
CASSVAAAYNEQFF
>TRBJ2-5|.|.|TRBV6-5
TGTGCCAGCAGTTACGAGGACACGCGCCAAGAGACCCAGTACTTC
CASSYEDTRQETQYF
>TRBJ2-1|once|TRBD2|TRBV5-1
TGCGCCAGCAGCTTTACTAGCGGGCCCAATGAGCAGTTCTTC
CASSFTSGPNEQFF
>TRBJ2-7|.|.|TRBV2
TGTGCCAGCAGTGAAGAGGGCGGCGAGCAGTACTTC
CASSEEGGEQYF
>TRBJ1-2|.|TRBD1|TRBV18
TGTGCCAGCTCACCCGACAGGGAACAATTAGATGGCTACACCTTC
CASSPDREQLDGYTF
>TRBJ1-5|.|.|TRBV10-3
TGTGCCGCTACGGAGGGATATAGCAATCAGCCCCAGCATTTT
CAATEGYSNQPQHF
>TRBJ1-1|few|TRBD1|TRBV28
TGTGCCAGCAGTTTGAGGGGGCTGGCGAACACTGAAGCTTTCTTT
CASSLRGLANTEAFF
>TRBJ1-2|.|TRBD1|TRBV15
TGTGCCACCAGCAGCTACGGGACAGTTGATGGCGGCTACACCTTC
CATSSYGTVDGGYTF
>TRBJ1-4|.|TRBD1|TRBV2
TGTGCCAGCAGGACAGGGGGTGGTAATGAAAAACTGTTTTTT
CASRTGGGNEKLFF
>TRBJ1-2|.|.|TRBV19
TGTGCCAGTCTGGACAGCAGGTGGGACTATGGCTACACCTTC
CASLDSRWDYGYTF
>TRBJ2-7|.|TRBD1|TRBV10-3
TGTGCCATCAGTGCGACAGGGGGCGCGTGGCTAGCGGGCTCCTACGAGCAGTACTTC
CAISATGGAWLAGSYEQYF
>TRBJ2-7|.|TRBD1|TRBV6-1
TGTGCCAGCAGTAGGGACAGGAGTTTGGACGAGCAGTACTTC
CASSRDRSLDEQYF
>TRBJ2-5|.|.|TRBV5-1
TGCGCCAGCAGCTTGGGGCAGGGGCCGGAGACCCAGTACTTC
CASSLGQGPETQYF
>TRBJ2-3|.|TRBD2|TRBV6-6
TGTGCCAGCACCGATCCGGGGGGTTCAGATACGCAGTATTTT
CASTDPGGSDTQYF
>TRBJ2-2|.|TRBD2|TRBV19
TGTGCCACGGGGGAGGGTTGGTTCGGGGAGCTGTTTTTT
CATGEGWFGELFF
>TRBJ1-1|.|.|TRBV10-3
TGTGCCATCAGTGAATGGGGGGACACTGAAGCTTTCTTT
CAISEWGDTEAFF
>TRBJ1-4|.|.|TRBV6-1
TGTGCCACGACCCGGGACGGTGAAAAACTGTTTTTT
CATTRDGEKLFF
>TRBJ2-1|.|.|TRBV18
TGTGCCAGCTCACCCGAGGGGGGGAATGAGCAGTTCTTC
CASSPEGGNEQFF
>TRBJ2-5|.|TRBD2|TRBV5-1
TGCGCCAGCAGCACCTATAGCGGGACCGAGACCCAGTACTTC
CASSTYSGTETQYF
>TRBJ1-2|.|.|TRBV28
TGTGCCAGCAGTGTCCCCTCGGGGGCCTATGGCTACACCTTC
CASSVPSGAYGYTF
>TRBJ1-2|.|.|TRBV11-2
TGTGCCAGCAGCTTAGTGGGATCGGGGAGTGGCTACACCTTC
CASSLVGSGSGYTF